The rows below give T cell receptor beta chains drawn from one sample of a study of blood T cell repertoires in COVID-19. Generated by immunoSEQ multiplex PCR, the TCRdb table keeps only in-frame clones and is missing some. The top ten hold approximately 4% of the sample, which has about 230,000 clones, roughly 84% seen once. Sequenced: peripheral blood. These receptors came from a middle-aged man with active or convalescent COVID-19. CDR3s include the opening cysteine and the closing phenylalanine or tryptophan. The D gene is left open where the match is weak. Size values are once, few and many counts, or a class for expanded clones, and some rows have none.

v_call: TRBV18; j_call: TRBJ1-4; clone_size: -; d_call: -; cdr3_aa: CASSPPGPFDSEKLFF; cdr3_nt: TGTGCCAGCTCACCCCCGGGTCCCTTCGACTCGGAAAAACTGTTTTTT
v_call: TRBV4-3; j_call: TRBJ1-5; clone_size: -; d_call: -; cdr3_aa: CASSQALGNQPQHF; cdr3_nt: TGCGCCAGCAGCCAAGCACTCGGCAATCAGCCCCAGCATTTT
v_call: TRBV7-8; j_call: TRBJ2-1; clone_size: -; d_call: TRBD2; cdr3_aa: CASSLARASGGSNEQFF; cdr3_nt: TGTGCCAGCAGCTTAGCGCGTGCTAGCGGGGGAAGTAATGAGCAGTTCTTC
v_call: TRBV21-1; j_call: TRBJ1-5; clone_size: -; d_call: -; cdr3_aa: CASSKAHGQGRPQPQHF; cdr3_nt: TGTGCCAGCAGCAAAGCCCATGGACAGGGGCGACCTCAGCCCCAGCATTTT
v_call: TRBV6-5; j_call: TRBJ1-5; clone_size: -; d_call: -; cdr3_aa: CASSVDRLINQPQHF; cdr3_nt: TGTGCCAGCAGCGTGGACAGATTAATAAATCAGCCCCAGCATTTT
v_call: TRBV18; j_call: TRBJ2-3; clone_size: -; d_call: TRBD2; cdr3_aa: CASSPLAGGPRETDTQYF; cdr3_nt: TGTGCCAGCTCACCGCTAGCGGGGGGGCCGAGGGAGACAGATACGCAGTATTTT
v_call: TRBV5-6; j_call: TRBJ2-7; clone_size: -; d_call: -; cdr3_aa: CASSLRPYGQIYEQYF; cdr3_nt: TGTGCCAGCAGCTTGCGTCCATATGGACAGATCTACGAGCAGTACTTC
v_call: TRBV3-1/TRBV3-2; j_call: TRBJ2-3; clone_size: -; d_call: TRBD2; cdr3_aa: CASSPRLAGADTQYF; cdr3_nt: TGTGCCAGCAGCCCCCGGCTAGCGGGGGCAGATACGCAGTATTTT
v_call: TRBV5-5; j_call: TRBJ2-7; clone_size: -; d_call: TRBD1; cdr3_aa: CASSLAGGSYEQYF; cdr3_nt: TGTGCCAGCAGCTTGGCAGGGGGCTCCTACGAGCAGTACTTC
v_call: TRBV30; j_call: TRBJ2-1; clone_size: -; d_call: -; cdr3_aa: CAWSVNLYNEQFF; cdr3_nt: TGTGCCTGGAGTGTAAACCTATACAATGAGCAGTTCTTC
v_call: TRBV2; j_call: TRBJ1-5; clone_size: few; d_call: -; cdr3_aa: CASSDRFGNQPQHF; cdr3_nt: TGTGCCAGCAGTGATCGTTTCGGCAATCAGCCCCAGCATTTT
v_call: TRBV5-1; j_call: TRBJ1-3; clone_size: -; d_call: -; cdr3_aa: CASSLEGRYSGNTIYF; cdr3_nt: TGCGCCAGCAGCTTGGAAGGCAGGTACTCTGGAAACACCATATATTTT
v_call: TRBV5-1; j_call: TRBJ2-7; clone_size: -; d_call: -; cdr3_aa: CASSLVSGANYEQYF; cdr3_nt: TGCGCCAGCAGCTTGGTTTCTGGGGCGAACTACGAGCAGTACTTC
v_call: TRBV6-5; j_call: TRBJ2-1; clone_size: -; d_call: TRBD2; cdr3_aa: CASSYGGGVFTEQFF; cdr3_nt: TGTGCCAGCAGTTACGGCGGGGGGGTATTTACCGAGCAGTTCTTC
v_call: TRBV3-1/TRBV3-2; j_call: TRBJ2-6; clone_size: once; d_call: TRBD2; cdr3_aa: CASSRLGGSSGANVLTF; cdr3_nt: TGTGCCAGCAGCCGCCTGGGCGGGAGCTCTGGGGCCAACGTCCTGACTTTC
v_call: TRBV7-2; j_call: TRBJ2-1; clone_size: -; d_call: TRBD2; cdr3_aa: CASSIAGGPYNEQFF; cdr3_nt: TGTGCCAGCAGCATAGCGGGGGGGCCCTACAATGAGCAGTTCTTC
v_call: TRBV6-2/TRBV6-3; j_call: TRBJ2-3; clone_size: -; d_call: -; cdr3_aa: CASSQGLKWYF; cdr3_nt: TGTGCCAGCAGTCAAGGACTTAAGTGGTATTTT